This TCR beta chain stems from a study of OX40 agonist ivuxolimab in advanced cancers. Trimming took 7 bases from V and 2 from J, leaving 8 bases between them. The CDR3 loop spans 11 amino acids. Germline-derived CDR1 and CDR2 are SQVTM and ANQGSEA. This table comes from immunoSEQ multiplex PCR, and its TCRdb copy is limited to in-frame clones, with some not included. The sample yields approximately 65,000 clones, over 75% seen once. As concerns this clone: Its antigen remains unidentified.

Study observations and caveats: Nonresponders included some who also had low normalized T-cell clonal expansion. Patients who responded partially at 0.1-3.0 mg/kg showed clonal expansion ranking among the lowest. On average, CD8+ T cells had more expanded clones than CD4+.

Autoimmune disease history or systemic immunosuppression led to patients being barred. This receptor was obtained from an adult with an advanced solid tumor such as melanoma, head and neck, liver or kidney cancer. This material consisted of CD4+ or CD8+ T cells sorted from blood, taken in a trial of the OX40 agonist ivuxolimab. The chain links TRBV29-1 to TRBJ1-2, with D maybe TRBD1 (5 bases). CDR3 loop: CSDDSNYGYTF. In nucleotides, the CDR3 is TGCAGCGACGACAGCAACTATGGCTACACCTTC. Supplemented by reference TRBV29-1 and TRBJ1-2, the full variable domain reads SAVISQKPSRDICQRGTSLTIQCQVDSQVTMMFWYRQQPGQSLTLIATANQGSEATYESGFVIDKFPISRPNLTFSTLTVSNMSPEDSSIYLCSDDSNYGYTFGSGTRLTVV.